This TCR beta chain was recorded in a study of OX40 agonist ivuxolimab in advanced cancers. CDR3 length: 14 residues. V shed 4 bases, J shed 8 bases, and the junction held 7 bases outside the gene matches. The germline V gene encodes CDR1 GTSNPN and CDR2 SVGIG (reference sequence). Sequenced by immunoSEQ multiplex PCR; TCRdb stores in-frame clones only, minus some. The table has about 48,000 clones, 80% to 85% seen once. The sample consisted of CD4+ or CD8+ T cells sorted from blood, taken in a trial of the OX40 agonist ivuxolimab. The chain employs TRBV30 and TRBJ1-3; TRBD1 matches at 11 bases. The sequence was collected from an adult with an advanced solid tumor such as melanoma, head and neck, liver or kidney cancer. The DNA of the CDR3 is TGTGCCTGGACCCCGGGACAGGGGGTATACACCATATATTTT. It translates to CAWTPGQGVYTIYF.